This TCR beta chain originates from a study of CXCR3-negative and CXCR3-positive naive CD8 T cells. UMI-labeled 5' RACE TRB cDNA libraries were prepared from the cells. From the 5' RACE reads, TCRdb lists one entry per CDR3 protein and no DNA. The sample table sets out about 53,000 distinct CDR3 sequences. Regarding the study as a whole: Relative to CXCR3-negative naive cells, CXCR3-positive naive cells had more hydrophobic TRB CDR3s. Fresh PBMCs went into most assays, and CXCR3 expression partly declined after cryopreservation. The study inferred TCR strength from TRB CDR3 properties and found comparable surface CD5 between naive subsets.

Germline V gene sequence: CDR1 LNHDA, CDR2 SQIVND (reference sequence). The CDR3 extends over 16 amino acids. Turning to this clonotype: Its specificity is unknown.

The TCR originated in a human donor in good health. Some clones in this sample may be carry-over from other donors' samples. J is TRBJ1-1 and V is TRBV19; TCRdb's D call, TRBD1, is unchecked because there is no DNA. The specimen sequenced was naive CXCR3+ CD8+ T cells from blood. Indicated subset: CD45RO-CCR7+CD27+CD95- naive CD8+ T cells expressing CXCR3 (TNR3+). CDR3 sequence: CASHFTWGTENTEAFF.